Following are 6 T cell receptor beta chains from one sample sequenced in a study of beta chain features in type 1 diabetes. Expressed TCRB transcripts were sequenced, since all the RNA that had been isolated was reverse transcribed. The assay was immunoSEQ multiplex PCR, and TCRdb's table has in-frame clones only and misses some. In the table there are 850,000 to 900,000 clones, 15% to 20% of which are singletons. The sequencing sample was made of naive CD4+ T cells from blood. The receptors stem from a woman between 18 and 29 years old in good health.

The CDR3 sequence is CASSETGTGGYEQYF. CDR3 coding DNA: TGTGCCAGCAGTGAAACGGGGACAGGGGGATACGAGCAGTACTTC. V is TRBV2 and J is TRBJ2-7, with 11 bases lining up with TRBD1. Germline loops: CDR1 SNHLY, CDR2 FYNNEI. Unmatched junction bases numbered 4, after V lost 2 bases and J lost 4 bases. CDR3 length equals 15 residues. Full variable domain (rest looked up from reference TRBV2 and TRBJ2-7): EPEVTQTPSHQVTQMGQEVILRCVPISNHLYFYWYRQILGQKVEFLVSFYNNEISEKSEIFDDQFSVERPDGSNFTLKIRSTKLEDSAMYFCASSETGTGGYEQYFGPGTRLTVT.

Note on this clone: The same CDR3 also results from other DNA sequences found in this sample. The J gene is TRBJ2-1, the V gene TRBV2; 7 bases match TRBD1. The CDR3 has 14 amino acids. The trim removed 5 bases at V and 5 bases at J, leaving 6 bases unmatched. Germline loops: CDR1 SNHLY, CDR2 FYNNEI. CDR3: CASSSSGGHNEQFF. The CDR3 nucleotides read TGTGCCAGCAGTAGTTCAGGGGGTCACAATGAGCAGTTCTTC. Combining the CDR3 with reference TRBV2 and TRBJ2-1 gives the whole variable domain EPEVTQTPSHQVTQMGQEVILRCVPISNHLYFYWYRQILGQKVEFLVSFYNNEISEKSEIFDDQFSVERPDGSNFTLKIRSTKLEDSAMYFCASSSSGGHNEQFFGPGTRLTVL.

J is TRBJ1-5 and V is TRBV2; the D is unclear. Germline lookup yields CDR1 SNHLY and CDR2 FYNNEI. Trimming removed 8 bases from V and 7 bases from J, with 18 bases in between. The CDR3 has 14 residues. DNA for the CDR3: TGTGCCAGCGAAGAGAGCCCCGGGAGACAGCCCCAGCATTTT. Its translation is CASEESPGRQPQHF.

In its sample, this clone was seen a few times. V gene TRBV29-1 combines with J gene TRBJ2-3; maybe TRBD2 (6 bases). Germline CDR1 is SQVTM and CDR2 is ANQGSEA. The CDR3 totals 15 residues. V was clipped by 2 bases and J by 2 bases, with 14 bases between them. The CDR3 DNA follows: TGCAGCGTTGAAACAAGGGCGGGGCTCACAGATACGCAGTATTTT. Its protein is CSVETRAGLTDTQYF.

The rearrangement uses TRBV29-1 and TRBJ2-2; no clear D gene. The germline V gene has CDR1 SQVTM and CDR2 ANQGSEA. The CDR3 covers 14 residues. CDR3 DNA sequence: TGCAGTGCCGGGCAGTCCACGAACACCGGGGAGCTGTTTTTT. Translation: CSAGQSTNTGELFF.

This clone came up a few times. DNA for the CDR3: TGTGCCAGCAGTCGCGCGGGCGGAGAGACCCAGTACTTC. It encodes CASSRAGGETQYF. The chain recombines TRBV6-5 with TRBJ2-5; tentative D call: TRBD2 (5 bases). The ends were cut back, 5 bases at V and 4 bases at J, with 11 bases in the middle. The CDR3 covers 13 residues. Germline V gene data show CDR1 as MNHEY and CDR2 as SVGAGI.